This T cell receptor beta chain was sequenced in a study of tumor and adjacent non-tumor tissue in lung cancer. About this clonotype: Its target is unknown. The germline gene is not matched at one end of the junction; a read error may be the cause.

The study's findings and limits: Shorter survival was associated with higher TCR diversity in tumors. Tumor tissue had significantly higher TCR diversity than normal lung.

Three rounds of nested PCR, following a modified ARM-PCR protocol, produced the TCRbeta library. One entry per CDR3 protein results from TCRdb running MiXCR on the multiplex PCR reads. The data hold fewer than 100,000 distinct CDR3 sequences, with around 70% observed a single time. No cell sorting was done before RNA was extracted from the tissue. This TCR was recovered from a middle-aged woman with non-small cell lung cancer. Source material: lung tumor tissue.

CDR3 bases: TGTACCAGCAGATTAGTGGGACATATACAGTTCTTC. Amino acids: CTSRLVGHIQFF. The chain is built from TRBV11-3 and TRBJ2-1; D might be TRBD1 (6 bases). The length of the CDR3 is 12 residues. CDR1 and CDR2 (germline): SGHNT, YENEEA.